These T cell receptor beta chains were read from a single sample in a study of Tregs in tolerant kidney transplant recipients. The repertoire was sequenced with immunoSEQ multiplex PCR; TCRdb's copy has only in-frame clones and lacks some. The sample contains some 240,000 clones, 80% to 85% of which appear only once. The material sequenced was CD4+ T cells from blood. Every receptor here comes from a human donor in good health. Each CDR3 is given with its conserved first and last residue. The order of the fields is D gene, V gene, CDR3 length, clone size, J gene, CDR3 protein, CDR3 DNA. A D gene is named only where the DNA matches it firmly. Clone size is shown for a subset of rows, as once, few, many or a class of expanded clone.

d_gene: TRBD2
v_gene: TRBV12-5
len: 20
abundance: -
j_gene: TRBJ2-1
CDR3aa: CASGLVLWSGRALTYNEQFF
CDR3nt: TGTGCTAGTGGTTTGGTACTCTGGAGCGGGAGGGCCTTAACCTACAATGAGCAGTTCTTC

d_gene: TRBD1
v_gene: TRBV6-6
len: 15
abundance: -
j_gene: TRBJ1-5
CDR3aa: CASTWGTVSNQPQHF
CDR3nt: TGTGCCAGCACCTGGGGGACAGTTAGCAATCAGCCCCAGCATTTT

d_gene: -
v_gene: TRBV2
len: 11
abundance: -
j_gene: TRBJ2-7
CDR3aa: CASSLSYEQYF
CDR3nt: TGTGCCAGCAGCCTCTCCTACGAGCAGTACTTC

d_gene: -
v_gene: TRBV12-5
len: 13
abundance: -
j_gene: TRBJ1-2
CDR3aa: CASGLYAGSGYTF
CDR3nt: TGTGCCAGTGGTCTGTATGCTGGGTCTGGCTACACCTTC

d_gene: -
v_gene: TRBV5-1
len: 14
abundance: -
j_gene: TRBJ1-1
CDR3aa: CASSFTSQDTEAFF
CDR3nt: TGCGCCAGCAGCTTTACTTCTCAGGACACTGAAGCTTTCTTT

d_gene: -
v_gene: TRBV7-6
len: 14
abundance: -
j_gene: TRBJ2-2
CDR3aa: CASSLAGNTGELFF
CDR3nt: TGTGCCAGCAGCTTAGCGGGTAACACCGGGGAGCTGTTTTTT

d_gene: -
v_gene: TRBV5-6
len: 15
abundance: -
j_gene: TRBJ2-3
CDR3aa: CASSLEFRFTDTQYF
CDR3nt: TGTGCCAGCAGCTTGGAGTTCAGGTTCACAGATACGCAGTATTTT

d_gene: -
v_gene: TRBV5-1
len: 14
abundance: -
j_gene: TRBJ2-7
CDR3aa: CASTWEGNIYEQYF
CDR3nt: TGCGCCAGCACCTGGGAAGGGAATATCTACGAGCAGTACTTC

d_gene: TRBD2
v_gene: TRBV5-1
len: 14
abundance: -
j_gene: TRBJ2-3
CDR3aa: CASSLKRDRDTQYF
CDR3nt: TGCGCCAGCAGCTTGAAGCGGGATCGTGATACGCAGTATTTT

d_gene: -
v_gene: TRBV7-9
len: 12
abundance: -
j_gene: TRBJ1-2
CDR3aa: CASSLRMGGYTF
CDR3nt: TGTGCCAGCAGCTTACGCATGGGCGGCTACACCTTC

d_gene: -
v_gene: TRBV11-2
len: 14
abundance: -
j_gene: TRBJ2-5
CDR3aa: CASSLGLRSETQYF
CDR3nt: TGTGCCAGCAGCTTAGGTCTCAGGTCAGAGACCCAGTACTTC

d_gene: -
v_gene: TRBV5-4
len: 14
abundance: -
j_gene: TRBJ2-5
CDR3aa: CASSFPGAGGTQYF
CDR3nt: TGTGCCAGCAGCTTCCCGGGAGCCGGGGGAACCCAGTACTTC

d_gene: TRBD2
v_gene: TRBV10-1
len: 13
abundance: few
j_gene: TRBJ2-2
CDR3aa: CASSPGLVGELFF
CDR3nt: TGCGCCAGCAGCCCCGGACTAGTCGGGGAGCTGTTTTTT

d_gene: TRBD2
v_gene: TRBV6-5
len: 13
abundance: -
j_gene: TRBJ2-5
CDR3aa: CASRRLAWETQYF
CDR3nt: TGTGCCAGCAGACGACTAGCGTGGGAGACCCAGTACTTC

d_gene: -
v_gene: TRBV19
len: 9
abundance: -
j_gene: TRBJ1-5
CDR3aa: CASGGPQHF
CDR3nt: TGTGCCAGTGGGGGGCCCCAGCATTTT

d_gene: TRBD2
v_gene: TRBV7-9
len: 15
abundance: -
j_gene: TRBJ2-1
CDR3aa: CASSLMRGRENEQFF
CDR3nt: TGTGCCAGCAGCTTAATGCGCGGGAGAGAGAATGAGCAGTTCTTC

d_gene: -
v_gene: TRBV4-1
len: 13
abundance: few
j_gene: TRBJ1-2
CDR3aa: CASSQDLGYGYTF
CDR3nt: TGCGCCAGCAGCCAAGATTTGGGCTATGGCTACACCTTC

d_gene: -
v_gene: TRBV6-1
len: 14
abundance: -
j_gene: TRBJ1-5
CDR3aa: CASSELYSNQPQHF
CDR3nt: TGTGCCAGCAGTGAACTCTATAGCAATCAGCCCCAGCATTTT

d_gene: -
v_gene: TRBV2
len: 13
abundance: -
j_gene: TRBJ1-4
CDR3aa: CARGRGSREKLFF
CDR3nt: TGTGCCAGGGGGAGGGGGAGTCGTGAAAAACTGTTTTTT

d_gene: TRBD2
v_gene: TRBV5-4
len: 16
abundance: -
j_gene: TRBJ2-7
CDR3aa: CASSLGLAGGKGEQYF
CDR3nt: TGTGCCAGCAGCTTGGGACTAGCGGGAGGGAAGGGAGAGCAGTACTTC

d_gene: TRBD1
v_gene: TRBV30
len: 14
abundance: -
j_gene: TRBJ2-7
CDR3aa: CAWTKKQGPYEQYF
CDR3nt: TGTGCCTGGACCAAGAAACAGGGGCCCTACGAGCAGTACTTC

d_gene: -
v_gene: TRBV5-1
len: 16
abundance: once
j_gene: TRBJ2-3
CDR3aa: CASSLVAGLNTDTQYF
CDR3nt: TGCGCCAGCAGCTTGGTCGCAGGACTGAACACAGATACGCAGTATTTT

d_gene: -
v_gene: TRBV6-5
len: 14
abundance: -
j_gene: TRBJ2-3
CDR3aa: CASSYSFSTDTQYF
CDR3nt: TGTGCCAGCAGTTACTCGTTCTCGACAGATACGCAGTATTTT

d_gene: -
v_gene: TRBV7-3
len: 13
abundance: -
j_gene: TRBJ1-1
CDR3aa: CASSFNRDTEAFF
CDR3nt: TGTGCCAGCAGCTTCAACAGGGACACTGAAGCTTTCTTT

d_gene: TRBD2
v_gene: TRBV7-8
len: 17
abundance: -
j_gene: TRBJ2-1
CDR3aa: CASSLRLAGGWRDEQFF
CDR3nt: TGTGCCAGCAGCTTACGGCTAGCGGGAGGTTGGCGGGATGAGCAGTTCTTC

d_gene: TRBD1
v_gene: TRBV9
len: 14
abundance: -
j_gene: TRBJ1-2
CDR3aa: CASSVGDRAGGYTF
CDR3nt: TGTGCCAGCAGCGTAGGGGACAGGGCCGGTGGCTACACCTTC

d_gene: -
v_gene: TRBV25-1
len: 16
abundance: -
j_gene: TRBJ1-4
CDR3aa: CASSALQGRSNEKLFF
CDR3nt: TGTGCCAGCAGTGCTCTTCAGGGGAGATCTAATGAAAAACTGTTTTTT

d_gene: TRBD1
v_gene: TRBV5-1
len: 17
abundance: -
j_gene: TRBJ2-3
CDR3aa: CASSLRRQGASTDTQYF
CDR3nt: TGCGCCAGCAGCTTGCGCAGACAGGGGGCGAGCACAGATACGCAGTATTTT

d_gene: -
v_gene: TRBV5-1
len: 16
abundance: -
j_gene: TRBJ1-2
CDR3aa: CASSLLAGSNPYGYTF
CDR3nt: TGCGCCAGCAGCTTACTGGCCGGCAGCAACCCCTATGGCTACACCTTC

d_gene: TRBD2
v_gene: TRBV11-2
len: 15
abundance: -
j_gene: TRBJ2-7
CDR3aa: CASSWTSGNSYEQYF
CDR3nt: TGTGCCAGCAGCTGGACTAGCGGGAACTCCTACGAGCAGTACTTC

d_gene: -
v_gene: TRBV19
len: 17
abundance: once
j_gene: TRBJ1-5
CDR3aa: CASSTGRAIEGNQPQHF
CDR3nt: TGTGCCAGTAGTACTGGCAGGGCGATTGAGGGCAATCAGCCCCAGCATTTT

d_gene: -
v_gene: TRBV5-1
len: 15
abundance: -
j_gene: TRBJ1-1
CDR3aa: CASSPSYGAETEAFF
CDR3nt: TGCGCCAGCAGCCCAAGCTACGGGGCTGAGACTGAAGCTTTCTTT

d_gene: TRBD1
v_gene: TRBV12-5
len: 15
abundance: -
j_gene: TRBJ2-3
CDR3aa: CASGLRTGSTDTQYF
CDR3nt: TGTGCTAGTGGTTTGCGGACAGGGAGCACAGATACGCAGTATTTT

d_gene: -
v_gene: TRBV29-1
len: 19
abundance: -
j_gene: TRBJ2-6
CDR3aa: CSVELQEWNPFAGANVLTF
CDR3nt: TGCAGCGTTGAATTGCAGGAGTGGAATCCATTTGCTGGGGCCAACGTCCTGACTTTC

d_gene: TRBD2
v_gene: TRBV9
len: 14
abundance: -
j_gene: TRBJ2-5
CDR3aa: CASSVSGGQETQYF
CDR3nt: TGTGCCAGCAGCGTATCGGGGGGCCAAGAGACCCAGTACTTC

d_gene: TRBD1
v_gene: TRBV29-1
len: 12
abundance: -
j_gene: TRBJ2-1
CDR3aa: CSFGQGYNEQFF
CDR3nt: TGCAGCTTTGGACAGGGTTACAATGAGCAGTTCTTC

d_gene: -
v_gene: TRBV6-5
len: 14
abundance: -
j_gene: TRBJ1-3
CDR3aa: CASSWGRTGNTIYF
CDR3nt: TGTGCCAGCAGTTGGGGCAGAACTGGAAACACCATATATTTT

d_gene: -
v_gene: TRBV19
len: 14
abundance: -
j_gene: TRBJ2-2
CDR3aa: CASSIHTGTGELFF
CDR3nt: TGTGCCAGTAGTATACATACAGGGACCGGGGAGCTGTTTTTT

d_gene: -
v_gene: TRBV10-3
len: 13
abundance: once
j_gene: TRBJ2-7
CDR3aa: CAAARGASYEQYF
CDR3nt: TGTGCCGCCGCCCGGGGCGCGTCCTACGAGCAGTACTTC

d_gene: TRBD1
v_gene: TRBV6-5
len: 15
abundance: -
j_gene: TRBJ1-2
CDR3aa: CASSSPGQGLPGYTF
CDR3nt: TGTGCCAGCAGTTCTCCGGGACAGGGACTCCCTGGCTACACCTTC

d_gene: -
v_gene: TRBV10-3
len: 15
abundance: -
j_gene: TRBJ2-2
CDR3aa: CAISENPSNTGELFF
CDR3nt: TGTGCCATCAGTGAGAACCCTTCGAACACCGGGGAGCTGTTTTTT